These T cell receptor beta chains were read from a single sample in a study of human T cells and chemical hapten exposure. TCRdb independently ran MiXCR on the RACE reads; one entry per CDR3 protein. The table shows around 380,000 distinct CDR3 sequences, with roughly 5% occurring only once. This sample comprised whole blood, obtained in connection with sensitization to the hapten diphenylcyclopropenone (DPC). All receptors come from a woman in her forties or fifties with alopecia areata. Some clones in this sample may be carry-over from other donors' samples. Each CDR3 is given without its conserved first and last residue. Only some rows state a clone size, as once, few, many or a class for expanded clones.

abundance | v_gene | CDR3aa
many | TRBV11-2 | ASNDGSYEQY
. | TRBV14 | ASSPLGDNTGELF
. | TRBV27 | ASSLGGRKGEKLF
many | TRBV29-1 | SVASTLTSGSYEQY
many | TRBV29-1 | SVEGAGEGTDTQY
. | TRBV4-2 | ASSPPGQGAYGYT
few | TRBV20-1 | SAFSPILAHTDTQY
many | TRBV5-6 | ASSRRDTLQWSNEQF
many | TRBV25-1 | ASSGGNRNSPLH
. | TRBV3-1 | ASSHSWTAEDTQY
. | TRBV28 | ASSFWGGAHNEQF
many | TRBV19 | ASSMRVSRGAYNEQF
few | TRBV10-3 | AISDPGVPNTEAF
few | TRBV3-1 | ASSQAQGNTEAF
. | TRBV2 | ASSVSGTAGTEAF